Listed here is a single T cell receptor beta chain. Its antigen is unknown. This sample is part of a study of beta chain features in type 1 diabetes. Study-wide points: Here, the possible influence of HLA type (on TCRB rearrangement) remained unresolved.

Reverse transcribing all isolated RNA meant expressed TCRB transcripts were sequenced. Method: immunoSEQ multiplex PCR; TCRdb's copy keeps in-frame clones and lacks some. Of some 150,000 clones detected, 9.2% appear once; the ten largest clones hold 0.55% to 0.85%. This TCR came from a young man in good health. The sequenced sample consisted of central memory CD4+ T cells from blood.

This CDR3 is CASRGRAGPNEQFF. The CDR3 nucleotides are TGTGCCAGCAGAGGGAGGGCGGGACCGAATGAGCAGTTCTTC. The chain joins TRBV21-1 to TRBJ2-1; TRBD2 is the table's D call and was not checked against the DNA. TRBV21-1 is a listed pseudogene. The CDR3 contains 14 residues.